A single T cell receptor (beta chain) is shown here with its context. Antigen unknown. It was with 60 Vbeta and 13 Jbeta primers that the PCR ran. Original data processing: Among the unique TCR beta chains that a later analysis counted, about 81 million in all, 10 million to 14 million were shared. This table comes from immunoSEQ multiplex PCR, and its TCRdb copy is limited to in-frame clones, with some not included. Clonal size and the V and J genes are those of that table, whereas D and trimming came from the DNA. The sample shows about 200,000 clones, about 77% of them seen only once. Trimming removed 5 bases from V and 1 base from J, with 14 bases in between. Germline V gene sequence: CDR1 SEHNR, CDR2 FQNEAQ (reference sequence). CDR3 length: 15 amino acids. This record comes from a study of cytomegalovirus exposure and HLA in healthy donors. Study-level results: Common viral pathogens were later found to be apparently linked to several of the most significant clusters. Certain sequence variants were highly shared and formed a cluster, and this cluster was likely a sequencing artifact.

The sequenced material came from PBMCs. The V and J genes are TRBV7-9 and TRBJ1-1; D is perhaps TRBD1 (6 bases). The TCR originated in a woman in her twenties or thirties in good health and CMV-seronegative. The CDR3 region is CASSPPGGRNTEAFF. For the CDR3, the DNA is TGTGCCAGCAGCCCTCCGGGGGGCAGGAACACTGAAGCTTTCTTT.